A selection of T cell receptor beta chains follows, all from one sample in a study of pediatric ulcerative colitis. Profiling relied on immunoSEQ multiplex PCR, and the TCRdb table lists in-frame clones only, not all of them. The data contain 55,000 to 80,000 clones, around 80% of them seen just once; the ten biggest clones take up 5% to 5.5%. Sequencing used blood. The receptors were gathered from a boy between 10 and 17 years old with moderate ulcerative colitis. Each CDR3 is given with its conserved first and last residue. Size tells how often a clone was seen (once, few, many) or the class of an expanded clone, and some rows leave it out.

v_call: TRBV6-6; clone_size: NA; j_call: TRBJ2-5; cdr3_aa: CASSYSPLIQETQYF
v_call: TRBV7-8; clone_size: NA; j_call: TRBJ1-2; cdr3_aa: CASSLVLRASSSYGYTF
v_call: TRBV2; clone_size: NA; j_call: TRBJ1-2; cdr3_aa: CASSEFRGSASGYTF
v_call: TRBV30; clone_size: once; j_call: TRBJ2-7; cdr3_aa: CAWSVLWTSGYEQYF
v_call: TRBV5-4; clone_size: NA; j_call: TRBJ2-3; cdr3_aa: CASGKGGGRAPDTQYF
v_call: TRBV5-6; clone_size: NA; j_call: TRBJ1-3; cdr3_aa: CASSLGGNSGNTIYF
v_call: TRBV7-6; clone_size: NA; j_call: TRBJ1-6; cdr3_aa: CASSPQGEYNSPLHF
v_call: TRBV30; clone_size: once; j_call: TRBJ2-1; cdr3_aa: CAWLLGKSSYNEQFF
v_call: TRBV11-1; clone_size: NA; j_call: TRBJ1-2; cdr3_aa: CASSLTSTARGYTF
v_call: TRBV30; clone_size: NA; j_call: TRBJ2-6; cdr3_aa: CAGIPTGTTSGANVLTF
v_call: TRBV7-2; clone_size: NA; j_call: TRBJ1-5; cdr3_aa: CASSQDRNQPQHF
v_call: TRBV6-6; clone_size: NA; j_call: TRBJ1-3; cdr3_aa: CASSHRLDRGLDTIYF
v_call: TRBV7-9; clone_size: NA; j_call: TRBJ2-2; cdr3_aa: CASSLWRLAIKNTGELFF
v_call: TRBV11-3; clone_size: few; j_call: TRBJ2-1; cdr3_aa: CASSLRGTGGNEQFF
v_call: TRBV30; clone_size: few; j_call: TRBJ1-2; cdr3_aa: CAWDPGTDDGYTF
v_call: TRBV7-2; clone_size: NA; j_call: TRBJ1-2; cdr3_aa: CASSPVGGDGLYGYTF
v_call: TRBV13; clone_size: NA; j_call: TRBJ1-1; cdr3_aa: CASSYPGGGREAFF
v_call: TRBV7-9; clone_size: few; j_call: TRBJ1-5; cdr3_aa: CASTRGGYNQPQHF
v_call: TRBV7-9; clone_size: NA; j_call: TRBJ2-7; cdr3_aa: CASSARTSGRLQYF
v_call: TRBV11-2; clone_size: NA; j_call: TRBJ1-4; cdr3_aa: CASSYQGPGGEKLFF
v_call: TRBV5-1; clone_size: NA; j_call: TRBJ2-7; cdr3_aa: CASSLASQVDLYEQYF
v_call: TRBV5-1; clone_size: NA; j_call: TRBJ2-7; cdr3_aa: CASSPRTGRNEQYF
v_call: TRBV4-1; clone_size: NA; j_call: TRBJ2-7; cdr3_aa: CASSHPTGSKDYEQYF
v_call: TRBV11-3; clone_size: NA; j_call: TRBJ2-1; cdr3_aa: CASSSRQDTEQFF
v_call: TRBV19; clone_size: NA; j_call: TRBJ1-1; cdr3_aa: CASAPGGRTEAFF
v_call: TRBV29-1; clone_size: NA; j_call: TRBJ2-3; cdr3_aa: CSVEGIRPQDTQYF
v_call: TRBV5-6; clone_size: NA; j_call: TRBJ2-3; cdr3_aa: CASSGGVRGFGDTQYF
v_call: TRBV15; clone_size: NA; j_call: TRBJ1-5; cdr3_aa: CATSRDRPGAIQPQHF
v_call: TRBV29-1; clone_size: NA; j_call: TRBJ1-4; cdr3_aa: CSVVITGQKNEKLFF
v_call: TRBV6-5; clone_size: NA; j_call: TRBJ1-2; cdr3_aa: CASSYSGRDRGYTF
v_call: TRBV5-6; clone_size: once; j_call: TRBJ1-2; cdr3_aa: CASSFRDKNYGYTF
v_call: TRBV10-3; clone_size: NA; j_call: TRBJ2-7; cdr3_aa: CAISLGQGAGEQYF
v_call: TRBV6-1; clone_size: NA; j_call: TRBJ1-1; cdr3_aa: CASSEGTGEAFF
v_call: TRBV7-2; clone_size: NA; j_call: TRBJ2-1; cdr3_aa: CASSLIWAPEQFF
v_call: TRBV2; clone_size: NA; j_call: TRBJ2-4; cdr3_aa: CASRADRKNIQYF
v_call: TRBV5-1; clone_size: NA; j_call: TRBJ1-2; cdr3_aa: CASSFQGDRDGYTF
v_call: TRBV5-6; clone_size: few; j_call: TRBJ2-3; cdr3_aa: CASRRLDTQYF
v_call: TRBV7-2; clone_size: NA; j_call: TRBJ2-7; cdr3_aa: CASSLSGTQAYEQYF
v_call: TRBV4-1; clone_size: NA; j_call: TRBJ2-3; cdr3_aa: CASSQEPSGGYKGTQYF
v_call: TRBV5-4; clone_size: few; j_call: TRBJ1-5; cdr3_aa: CASSSTGTGEPQHF
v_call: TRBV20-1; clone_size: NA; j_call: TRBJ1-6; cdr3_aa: CSASSGSPLHF
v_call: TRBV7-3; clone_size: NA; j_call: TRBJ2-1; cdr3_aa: CASSSRRLTSSYNEQFF